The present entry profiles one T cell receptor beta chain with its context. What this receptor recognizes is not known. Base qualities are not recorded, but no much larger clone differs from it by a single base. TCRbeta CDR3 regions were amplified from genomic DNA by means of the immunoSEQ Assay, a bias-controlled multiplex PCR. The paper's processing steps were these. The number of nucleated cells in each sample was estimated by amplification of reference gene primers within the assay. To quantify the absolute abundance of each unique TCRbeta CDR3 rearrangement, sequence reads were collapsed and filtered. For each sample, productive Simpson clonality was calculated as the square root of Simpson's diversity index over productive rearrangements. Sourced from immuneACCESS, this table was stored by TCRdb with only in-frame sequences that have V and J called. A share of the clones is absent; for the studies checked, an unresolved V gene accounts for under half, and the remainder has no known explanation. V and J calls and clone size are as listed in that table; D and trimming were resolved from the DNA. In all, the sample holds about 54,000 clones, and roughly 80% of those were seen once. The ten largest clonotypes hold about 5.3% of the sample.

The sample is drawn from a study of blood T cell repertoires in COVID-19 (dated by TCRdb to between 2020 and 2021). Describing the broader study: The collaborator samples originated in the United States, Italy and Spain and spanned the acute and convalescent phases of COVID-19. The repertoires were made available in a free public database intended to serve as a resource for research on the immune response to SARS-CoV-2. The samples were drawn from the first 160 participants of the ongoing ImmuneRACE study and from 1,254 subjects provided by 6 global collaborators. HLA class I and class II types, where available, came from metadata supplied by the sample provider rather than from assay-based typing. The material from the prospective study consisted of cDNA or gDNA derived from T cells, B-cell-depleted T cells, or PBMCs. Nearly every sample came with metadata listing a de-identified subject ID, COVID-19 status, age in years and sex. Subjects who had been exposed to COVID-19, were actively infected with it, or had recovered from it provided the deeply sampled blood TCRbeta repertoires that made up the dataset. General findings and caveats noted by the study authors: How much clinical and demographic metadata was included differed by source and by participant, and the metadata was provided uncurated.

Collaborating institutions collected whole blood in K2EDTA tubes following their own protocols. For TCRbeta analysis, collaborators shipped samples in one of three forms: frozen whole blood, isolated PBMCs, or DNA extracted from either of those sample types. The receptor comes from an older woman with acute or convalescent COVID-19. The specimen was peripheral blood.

The CDR3 reads as follows: CASSRQGQNTEAFF. In nucleotide form, the sequence is TGTGCCAGCAGTAGACAGGGGCAGAACACTGAAGCTTTCTTT. This sequence uses TRBV6-5 and TRBJ1-1, with 8 junctional bases fitting TRBD1. CDR1 MNHEY and CDR2 SVGAGI are derived from the germline V gene. Its CDR3 holds 14 amino acids, cysteine through phenylalanine. Left in the record is the CDR3 DNA by itself, 42 bases read in frame from the first base. Unmatched junction bases come to 3, with V trimmed by 5 bases and J by 1 base.